Sequencing of this TCR beta chain was carried out in a study of shared clonotypes between healthy human individuals. The data were produced by immunoSEQ multiplex PCR, yet TCRdb's version contains in-frame clones alone and is incomplete. The repertoire holds over 400,000 clones, with approximately 82% as singletons. After removal of 5 bases from V and 3 bases from J, the junction contained 12 bases not matched to a gene. This CDR3 is 17 amino acids long. Per the germline V gene, CDR1 is MDHEN and CDR2 is SYDVKM. The chain has TRBV28 and TRBJ2-7, with 11 bases lining up with TRBD2. Material for sequencing was PBMCs. The TCR sequence derives from a woman in her thirties or forties in good health. Some clones in this sample may be carry-over from other donors' samples. CDR3 loop: CASSLGTSGTSYYEQYF. CDR3 coding DNA: TGTGCCAGCAGTCTTGGGACTAGCGGAACCTCTTACTACGAGCAGTACTTC.